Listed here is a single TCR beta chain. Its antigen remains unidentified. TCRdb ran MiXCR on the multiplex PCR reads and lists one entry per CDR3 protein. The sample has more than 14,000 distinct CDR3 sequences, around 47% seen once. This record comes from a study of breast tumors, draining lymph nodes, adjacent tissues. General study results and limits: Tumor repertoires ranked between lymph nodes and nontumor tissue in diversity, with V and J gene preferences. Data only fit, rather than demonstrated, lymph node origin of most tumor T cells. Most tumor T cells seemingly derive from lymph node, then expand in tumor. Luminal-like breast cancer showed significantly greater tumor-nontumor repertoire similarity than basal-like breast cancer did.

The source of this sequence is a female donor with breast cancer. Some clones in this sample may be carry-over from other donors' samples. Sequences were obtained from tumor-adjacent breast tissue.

The CDR3 DNA reads as TGCGCCAGCAGCTTGGCGACAGGGGGACCCTACGAGCAGTACTTC. Residues: CASSLATGGPYEQYF. The J gene is TRBJ2-7, the V gene TRBV5-1, with TRBD1 matching 9 bases. The J segment lost 2 bases and the V segment lost 0 bases, leaving 3 bases of the junction unmatched. The CDR3 loop spans 15 amino acids. CDR1 is SGHRS and CDR2 is YFSETQ in the germline V gene.